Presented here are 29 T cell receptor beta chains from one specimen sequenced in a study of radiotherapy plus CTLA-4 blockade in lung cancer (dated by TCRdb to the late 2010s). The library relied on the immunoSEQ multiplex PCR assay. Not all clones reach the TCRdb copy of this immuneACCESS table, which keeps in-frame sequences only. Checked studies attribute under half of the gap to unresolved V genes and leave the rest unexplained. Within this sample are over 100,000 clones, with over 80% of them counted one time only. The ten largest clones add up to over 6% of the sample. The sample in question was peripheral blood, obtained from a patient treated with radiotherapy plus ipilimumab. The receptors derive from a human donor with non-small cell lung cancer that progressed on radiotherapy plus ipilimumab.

The CDR3 loop is CASSTPSDRVDNEQFF. CDR3 DNA sequence: TGTGCCAGCAGCACACCGTCGGACAGGGTCGACAATGAGCAGTTCTTC. The chain recombines TRBV5-4 with TRBJ2-1, with 8 bases that match TRBD1. Germline CDR1 SGHNT, CDR2 YYREEE (reference sequence). This CDR3 is built from 16 residues. The V and J ends lost 4 bases and 5 bases, in that order; junction bases with no gene match: 11. The full variable domain, with the rest looked up from reference TRBV5-4 and TRBJ2-1, is ETGVTQSPTHLIKTRGQQVTLRCSSQSGHNTVSWYQQALGQGPQFIFQYYREEENGRGNFPPRFSGLQFPNYSSELNVNALELDDSALYLCASSTPSDRVDNEQFFGPGTRLTVL.

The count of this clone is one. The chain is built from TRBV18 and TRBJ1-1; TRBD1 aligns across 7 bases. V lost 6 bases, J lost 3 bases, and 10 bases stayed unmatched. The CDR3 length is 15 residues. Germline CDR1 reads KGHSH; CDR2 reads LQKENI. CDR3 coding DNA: TGTGCCAGCTCTCCAGGGGGGGCGTCGGACACTGAAGCTTTCTTT. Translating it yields CASSPGGASDTEAFF.

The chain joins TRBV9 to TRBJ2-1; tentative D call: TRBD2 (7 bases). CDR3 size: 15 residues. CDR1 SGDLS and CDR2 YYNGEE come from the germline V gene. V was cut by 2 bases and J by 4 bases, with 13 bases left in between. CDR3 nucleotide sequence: TGTGCCAGCAGCGTTGGGGGGGCAAGGTACAATGAGCAGTTCTTC. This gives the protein CASSVGGARYNEQFF.

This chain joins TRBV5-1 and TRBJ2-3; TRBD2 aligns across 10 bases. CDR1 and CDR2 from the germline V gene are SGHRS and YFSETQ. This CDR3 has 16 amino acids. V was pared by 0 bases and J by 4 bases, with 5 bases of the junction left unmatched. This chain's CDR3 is CASSLASGRGADTQYF. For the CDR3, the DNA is TGCGCCAGCAGCTTGGCCAGCGGGAGGGGGGCAGATACGCAGTATTTT.

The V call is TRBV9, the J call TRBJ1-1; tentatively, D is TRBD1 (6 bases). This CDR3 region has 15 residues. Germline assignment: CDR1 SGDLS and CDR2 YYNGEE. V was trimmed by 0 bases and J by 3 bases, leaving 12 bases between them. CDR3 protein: CASSVVQGSYTEAFF. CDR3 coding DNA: TGTGCCAGCAGCGTAGTCCAGGGGAGCTACACTGAAGCTTTCTTT.

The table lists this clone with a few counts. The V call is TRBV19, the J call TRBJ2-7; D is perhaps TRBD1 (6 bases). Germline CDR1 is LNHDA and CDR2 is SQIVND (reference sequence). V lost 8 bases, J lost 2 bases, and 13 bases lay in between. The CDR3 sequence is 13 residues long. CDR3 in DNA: TGTGCCAGTTCATTCCGGGACACCTACGAGCAGTACTTC. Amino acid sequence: CASSFRDTYEQYF.

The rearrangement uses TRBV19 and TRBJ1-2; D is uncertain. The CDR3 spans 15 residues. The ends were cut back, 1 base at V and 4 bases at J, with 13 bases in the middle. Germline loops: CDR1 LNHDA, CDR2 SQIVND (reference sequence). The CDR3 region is CASSIGGGLSYGYTF. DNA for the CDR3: TGTGCCAGTAGTATAGGGGGTGGGTTGAGCTATGGCTACACCTTC.

CDR3 residues: CASSGGARNTGELFF. The CDR3 DNA reads as TGTGCCAGTTCGGGGGGTGCTAGGAACACCGGGGAGCTGTTTTTT. The chain recombines TRBV19 with TRBJ2-2; 7 positions match TRBD2. Germline V gene data show CDR1 as LNHDA and CDR2 as SQIVND (reference sequence). The CDR3 extends over 15 amino acids. V lost 8 bases, J lost 1 base, and 7 bases stayed unmatched.

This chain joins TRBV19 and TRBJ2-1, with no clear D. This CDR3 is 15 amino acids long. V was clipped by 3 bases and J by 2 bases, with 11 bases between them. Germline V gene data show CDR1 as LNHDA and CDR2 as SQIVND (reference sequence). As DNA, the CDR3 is TGTGCCAGTAGTATTTGGCGGCAGCCCTACAATGAGCAGTTCTTC. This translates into CASSIWRQPYNEQFF. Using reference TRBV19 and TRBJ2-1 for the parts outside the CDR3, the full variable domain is DGGITQSPKYLFRKEGQNVTLSCEQNLNHDAMYWYRQDPGQGLRLIYYSQIVNDFQKGDIAEGYSVSREKKESFPLTVTSAQKNPTAFYLCASSIWRQPYNEQFFGPGTRLTVL.

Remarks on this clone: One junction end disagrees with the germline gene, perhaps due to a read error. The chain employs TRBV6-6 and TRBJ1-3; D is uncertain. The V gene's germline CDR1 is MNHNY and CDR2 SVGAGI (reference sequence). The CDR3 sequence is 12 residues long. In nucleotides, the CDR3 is TGTGCCAGCAGTAACTCTGGAAACACCATATATTTT. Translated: CASSNSGNTIYF.

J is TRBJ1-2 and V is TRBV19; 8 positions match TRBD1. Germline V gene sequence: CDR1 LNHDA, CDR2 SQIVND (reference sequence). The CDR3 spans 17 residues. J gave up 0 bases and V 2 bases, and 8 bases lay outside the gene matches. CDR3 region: CASSISSRTGPNYGYTF. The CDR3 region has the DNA TGTGCCAGTAGTATATCCTCGAGGACAGGGCCTAACTATGGCTACACCTTC.

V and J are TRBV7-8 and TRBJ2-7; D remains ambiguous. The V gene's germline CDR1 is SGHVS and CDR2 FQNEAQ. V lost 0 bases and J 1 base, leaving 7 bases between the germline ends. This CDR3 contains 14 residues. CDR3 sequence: CASSLAVRSYEQYF. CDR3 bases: TGTGCCAGCAGCTTAGCTGTCAGATCCTACGAGCAGTACTTC.

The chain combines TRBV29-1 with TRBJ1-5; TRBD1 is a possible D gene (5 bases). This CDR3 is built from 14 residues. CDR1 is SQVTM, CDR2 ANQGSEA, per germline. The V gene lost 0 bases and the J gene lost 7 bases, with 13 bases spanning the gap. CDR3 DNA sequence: TGCAGCGTTGAAGATCCGGAGAGGGGCCAGCCCCAGCATTTT. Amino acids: CSVEDPERGQPQHF. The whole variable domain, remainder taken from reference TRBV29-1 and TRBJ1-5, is SAVISQKPSRDICQRGTSLTIQCQVDSQVTMMFWYRQQPGQSLTLIATANQGSEATYESGFVIDKFPISRPNLTFSTLTVSNMSPEDSSIYLCSVEDPERGQPQHFGDGTRLSIL.

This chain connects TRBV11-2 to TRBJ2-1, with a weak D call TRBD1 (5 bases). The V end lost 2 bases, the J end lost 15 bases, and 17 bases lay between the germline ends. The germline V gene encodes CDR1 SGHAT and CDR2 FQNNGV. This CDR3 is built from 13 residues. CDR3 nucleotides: TGTGCCAGCAGCTTAAATCTCGTCCAGGGTGGGTTCTTC. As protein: CASSLNLVQGGFF. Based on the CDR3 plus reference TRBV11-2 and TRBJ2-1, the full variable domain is EAGVAQSPRYKIIEKRQSVAFWCNPISGHATLYWYQQILGQGPKLLIQFQNNGVVDDSQLPKDRFSAERLKGVDSTLKIQPAKLEDSAVYLCASSLNLVQGGFFGPGTRLTVL.

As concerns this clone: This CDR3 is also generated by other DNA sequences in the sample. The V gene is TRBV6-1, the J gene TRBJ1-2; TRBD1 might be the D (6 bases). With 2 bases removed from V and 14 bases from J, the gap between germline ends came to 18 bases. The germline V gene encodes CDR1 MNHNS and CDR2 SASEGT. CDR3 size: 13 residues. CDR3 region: CASSELVRGARTF. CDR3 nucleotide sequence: TGTGCCAGCAGTGAATTGGTTCGGGGGGCTAGAACCTTC.

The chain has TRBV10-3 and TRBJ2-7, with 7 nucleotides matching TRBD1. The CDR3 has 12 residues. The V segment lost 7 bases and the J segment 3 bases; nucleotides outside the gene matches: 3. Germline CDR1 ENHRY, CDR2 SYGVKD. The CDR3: CAIKTGDYEQYF. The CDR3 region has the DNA TGTGCCATCAAAACAGGGGACTACGAGCAGTACTTC.

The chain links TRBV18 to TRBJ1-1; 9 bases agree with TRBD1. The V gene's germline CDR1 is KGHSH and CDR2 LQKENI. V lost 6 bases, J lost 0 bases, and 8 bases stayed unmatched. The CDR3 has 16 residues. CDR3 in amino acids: CASSLGQGRMNTEAFF. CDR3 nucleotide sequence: TGTGCCAGCTCCCTCGGACAGGGGAGGATGAACACTGAAGCTTTCTTT.

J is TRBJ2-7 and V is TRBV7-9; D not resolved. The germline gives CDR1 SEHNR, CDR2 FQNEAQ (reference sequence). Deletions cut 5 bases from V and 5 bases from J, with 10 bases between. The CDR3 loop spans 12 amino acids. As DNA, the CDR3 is TGTGCCAGCAGCCTGGCGTTCGACGAGCAGTACTTC. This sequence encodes CASSLAFDEQYF.

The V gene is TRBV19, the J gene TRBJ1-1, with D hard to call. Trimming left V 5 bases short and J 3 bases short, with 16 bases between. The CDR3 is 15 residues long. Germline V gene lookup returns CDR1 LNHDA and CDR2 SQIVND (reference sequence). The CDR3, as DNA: TGTGCCAGTAGTCACGGTGGAGGGCTGGACACTGAAGCTTTCTTT. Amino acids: CASSHGGGLDTEAFF.

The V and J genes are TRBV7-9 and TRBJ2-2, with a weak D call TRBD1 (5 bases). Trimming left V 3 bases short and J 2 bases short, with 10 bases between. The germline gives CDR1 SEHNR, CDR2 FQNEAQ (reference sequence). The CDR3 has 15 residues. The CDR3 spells CASSLGLGNTGELFF. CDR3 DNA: TGTGCCAGCAGCTTGGGGCTTGGAAACACCGGGGAGCTGTTTTTT.

CDR3 residues: CASSSIMTGVRETQYF. DNA for the CDR3: TGTGCCAGCAGCTCGATAATGACAGGGGTAAGAGAGACCCAGTACTTC. This sequence joins TRBV11-3 and TRBJ2-5; 8 bases are shared with TRBD1. The trim removed 4 bases at V and 4 bases at J, leaving 11 bases unmatched. This CDR3 is 16 amino acids long. Germline V gene lookup returns CDR1 SGHNT and CDR2 YENEEA.

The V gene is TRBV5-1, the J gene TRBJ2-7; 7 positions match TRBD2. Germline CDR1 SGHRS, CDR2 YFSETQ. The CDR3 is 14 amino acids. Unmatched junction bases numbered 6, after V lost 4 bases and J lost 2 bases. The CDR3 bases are TGCGCCAGCAGCAAAGATAGCGGGCCCTACGAGCAGTACTTC. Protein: CASSKDSGPYEQYF.

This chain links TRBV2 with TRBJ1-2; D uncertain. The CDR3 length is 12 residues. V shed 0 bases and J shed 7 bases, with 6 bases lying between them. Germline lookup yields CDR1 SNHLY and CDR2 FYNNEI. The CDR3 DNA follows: TGTGCCAGCAGTGAAGCGTTTCGTGGCTACACCTTC. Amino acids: CASSEAFRGYTF.

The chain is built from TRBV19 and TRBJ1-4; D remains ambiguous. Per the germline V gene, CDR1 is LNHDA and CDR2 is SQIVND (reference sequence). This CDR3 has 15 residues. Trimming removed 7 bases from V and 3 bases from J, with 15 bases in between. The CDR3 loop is CASTFVGAANEKLFF. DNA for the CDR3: TGTGCCAGTACGTTTGTAGGAGCCGCTAATGAAAAACTGTTTTTT.

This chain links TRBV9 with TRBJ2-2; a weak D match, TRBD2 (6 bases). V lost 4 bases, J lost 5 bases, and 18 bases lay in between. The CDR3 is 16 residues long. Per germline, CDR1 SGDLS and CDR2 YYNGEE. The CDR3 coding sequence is TGTGCCAGCAGCCCCGCCGGGACTGCGAGAACCGGGGAGCTGTTTTTT. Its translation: CASSPAGTARTGELFF. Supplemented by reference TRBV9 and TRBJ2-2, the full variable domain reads DSGVTQTPKHLITATGQRVTLRCSPRSGDLSVYWYQQSLDQGLQFLIQYYNGEERAKGNILERFSAQQFPDLHSELNLSSLELGDSALYFCASSPAGTARTGELFFGEGSRLTVL.

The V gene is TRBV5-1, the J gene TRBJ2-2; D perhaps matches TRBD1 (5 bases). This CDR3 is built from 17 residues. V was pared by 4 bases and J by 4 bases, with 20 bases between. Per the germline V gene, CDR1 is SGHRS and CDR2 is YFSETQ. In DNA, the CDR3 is TGCGCCAGCAGCCTGGACCCAGGGAACCCCGGCACCGGGGAGCTGTTTTTT. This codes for CASSLDPGNPGTGELFF.

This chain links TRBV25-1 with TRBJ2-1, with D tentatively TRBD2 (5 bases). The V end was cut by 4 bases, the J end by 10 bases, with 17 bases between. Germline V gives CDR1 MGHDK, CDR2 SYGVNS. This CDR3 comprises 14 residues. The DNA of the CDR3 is TGTGCCAGCAGTGTGGCGGGTGGGGTTCCGGAGCAGTTCTTC. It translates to CASSVAGGVPEQFF.

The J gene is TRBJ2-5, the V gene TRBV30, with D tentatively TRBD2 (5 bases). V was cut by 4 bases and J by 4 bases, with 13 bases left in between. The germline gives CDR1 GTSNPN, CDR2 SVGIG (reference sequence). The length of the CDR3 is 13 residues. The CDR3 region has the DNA TGTGCCTGGATGCGGGCTCCACGAGAGACCCAGTACTTC. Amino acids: CAWMRAPRETQYF.

In DNA form, the CDR3 reads TGTGCCAGTAGTGTTCCCAGGGGCGGCACTGAAGCTTTCTTT. Translating it yields CASSVPRGGTEAFF. The gene calls are TRBV19 and TRBJ1-1; tentatively, D is TRBD1 (6 bases). Germline lookup yields CDR1 LNHDA and CDR2 SQIVND (reference sequence). V lost 5 bases to trimming and J lost 4 bases, with 14 bases between them. The CDR3 loop spans 14 amino acids.